The text below deals with one TCR beta chain. As yet, its antigen is unknown. This sample was taken from a study of shared clonotypes between healthy human individuals. The authors distributed each subset's genomic DNA evenly over several immunoSEQ plates. In the authors' workflow: Junction-only immunoSEQ data arrived without quality scores, meaning filtering differed. Measured with immunoSEQ multiplex PCR; TCRdb has only the in-frame clones, and not every one. The V and J calls and the clone size are those of that table, but D and trimming were determined from the DNA. The table has some 500,000 clones, 90% to 97% seen once. The germline V gene has CDR1 MDHEN and CDR2 SYDVKM. V was clipped by 9 bases and J by 1 base, with 12 bases between them. This CDR3 spans 13 amino acids. The study, taken as a whole, reports: What naive subsets generally showed was a larger estimated richness than memory subsets showed. Sharing across four donors was highest in naive CD4 (around 5%) and lowest in memory CD8 (0.4%).

V usage is TRBV28 and J usage is TRBJ1-2; possibly TRBD1 for D (5 bases). This receptor was identified in a woman under 40 in good health. The sequenced material came from naive CD4+ T cells sorted from blood. The subset: CD45RA+ positively selected. CDR3 bases: TGTGCCAGTGGGACCGTTATTAACTATGGCTACACCTTC. Its translation is CASGTVINYGYTF.